These T cell receptor delta chains were read from a single sample in a study of gamma-delta chains in newborns, infants, children. TCRdb reanalysed the reads via CATT. The sample shows 4,000 to 5,000 delta-chain clones, around 5% of them seen only once. Material: blood. The receptors derive from a child who was a newborn, infant or young child, either healthy, febrile or measles-vaccinated (not recorded which). The CDR3 runs from the conserved cysteine through the conserved F or W. D genes are given only for firm matches. Some rows mark clone size as missing; the rest say once, few, many or name a class of expanded clone.

V gene	clone size	CDR3 length	J gene	D gene	CDR3 DNA	CDR3 protein
TRDV3	few	17	TRDJ1	NA	TGTGCCTCCCCCACTAAGCGTACTGGGACTTACACCGATAAACTCATCTTT	CASPTKRTGTYTDKLIF
TRDV1	few	20	TRDJ1	TRDD3	TGTGCTCTTGGGGAACGTGTGCCTACTGGTACTGGGGGATACACCGATAAACTCATCTTT	CALGERVPTGTGGYTDKLIF
TRDV1	few	18	TRDJ2	TRDD3	TGTGCTCTTGGGGAATTGTCGCTGGGGGATACACCGACAGCACAACTCTTCTTT	CALGELSLGDTPTAQLFF
TRDV1	NA	19	TRDJ1	TRDD3	TGTGCTCTTGGGGAACCCTTCCTAATTGGGGGATACAGAACCGATAAACTCATCTTT	CALGEPFLIGGYRTDKLIF
TRDV2	medium-sized	19	TRDJ3	TRDD3	TGTGCCTGTGACAATACTGGGGGACCTAGCTCCTGGGACACCCGACAGATGTTTTTC	CACDNTGGPSSWDTRQMFF
TRDV2	few	15	TRDJ2	TRDD3	TGTGCCTGTGACGATGGGGGATCCTTGACAGCACAACTCTTCTTT	CACDDGGSLTAQLFF
TRDV2	NA	20	TRDJ3	TRDD3	TGTGCCTGTGACAACTTACTGGGGGATACGCGCTCCTGGGACACCCGACAGATGTTTTTC	CACDNLLGDTRSWDTRQMFF
TRDV1	few	21	TRDJ3	NA	TGTGCTCTTGTGCTCCCATTTCCCGCGGGGGTTGCCTCCTGGGACACCCGACAGATGTTTTTC	CALVLPFPAGVASWDTRQMFF
TRDV2	medium-sized	16	TRDJ2	NA	TGTGCCTGTGACCCTCTCGTACGGAGTGGGACAGCACAACTCTTCTTT	CACDPLVRSGTAQLFF
TRDV2	few	17	TRDJ3	TRDD3	TGTGCCTGTGACACCGTACTGGGGGACTGGGACACCCGACAGATGTTTTTC	CACDTVLGDWDTRQMFF
TRDV2	NA	18	TRDJ3	NA	TGTGCCTGTGACACGGGGATCCAATCCTCCTGGGACACCCGACAGATGTTTTTC	CACDTGIQSSWDTRQMFF
TRDV2	NA	15	TRDJ2	TRDD3	TGTGCCTGTGACACGGGGGATACGCTGACAGGACAACTCTTCTTT	CACDTGDTLTGQLFF
TRDV2	NA	18	TRDJ3	TRDD3	TGTGCCTGTGACACCTGGGATACGAGCTCCTGGGACACCCGACAGATGTTTTTC	CACDTWDTSSWDTRQMFF
TRDV2	medium-sized	15	TRDJ3	TRDD3	TGTGCCTGTGACTGGGGGATACGGAACACCCGACAGATGTTTTTC	CACDWGIRNTRQMFF
TRDV2	few	18	TRDJ3	TRDD3	TGTGCCTGTGACACCTTGGGGGATACGTCCTGGGACACCCGACAGATGTTTTTC	CACDTLGDTSWDTRQMFF
TRDV2	NA	17	TRDJ3	NA	TGTGCCTGTGACGCTACTGGGCCGACCTGGGACACCCGACAGATGTTTTTC	CACDATGPTWDTRQMFF
TRDV2	few	21	TRDJ3	TRDD3	TGTGCCTGTGACAAAGTACTGGGGGATACGTACAGCTCCTGGGACACCCGACAGATGTTTTTC	CACDKVLGDTYSSWDTRQMFF
TRDV2	NA	20	TRDJ3	TRDD3	TGTGCCTGTGACAAAGTACTGGGGGACCCGAGCTCCTGGGACACCCGACAGATGTTTTTC	CACDKVLGDPSSWDTRQMFF
TRDV2	few	22	TRDJ3	TRDD3	TGTGCCTGTGACGGCGCGACGCTTTTGGGGGATACCCGCTCCTGGGACACCCGACAGATGTTTTTC	CACDGATLLGDTRSWDTRQMFF
TRDV2	medium-sized	17	TRDJ3	NA	TGTGCCTGTGACACCGTCTTCGGCTCCTGGGACACCCGACAGATGTTTTTC	CACDTVFGSWDTRQMFF
TRDV2	NA	17	TRDJ1	NA	TGTGCCTGTGACGCCGTACTGGGAACGGGGTACACCGATAAACTCATCTTT	CACDAVLGTGYTDKLIF
TRDV1	few	21	TRDJ1	TRDD3	TGTGCTCTTTTTCTCCCCTTCCCCACTGGGGGTCAACCCCATGACACCGATAAACTCATCTTT	CALFLPFPTGGQPHDTDKLIF
TRDV1	few	17	TRDJ1	TRDD3	TGTGCCCTTGGGGGTTCTCCTCCTACTGGGGGATACATGGGACTCATCTTT	CALGGSPPTGGYMGLIF
TRDV1	NA	17	TRDJ1	TRDD2	TGTGCTCTTGGTCCCACCCGTTCCTACCGGTACACCGATAAACTCATCTTT	CALGPTRSYRYTDKLIF
TRDV2	few	15	TRDJ1	TRDD3	TGTGCCTGTGACGTACTGGGGGTTTACACCGATAAACTCATCTTT	CACDVLGVYTDKLIF
TRDV2	NA	21	TRDJ3	TRDD3	TGTGCCTGTGACACCGTACTGGGGGATACACGGAGCTCCTGGGACACCCGACAGATGTTTTTC	CACDTVLGDTRSSWDTRQMFF
TRAV29/DV5	few	18	TRDJ3	TRDD3	TGTGCAGCAAGTGACTGGGGGATAAGCTCCTGGGACACCCGACAGATGTTTTTC	CAASDWGISSWDTRQMFF
TRDV2	NA	17	TRDJ1	TRDD3	TGTGCCTGTGACCCATTACTCTTCGGGGGATACACCGATAAACTCATCTTT	CACDPLLFGGYTDKLIF
TRDV3	NA	18	TRDJ3	TRDD3	TGTGCCTCAATTACTGGGGGATACGTGTCCTGGGACACCCGACAGATGTTTTTC	CASITGGYVSWDTRQMFF
TRDV1	few	14	TRDJ1	NA	TGTGCTCTTGGGGAACTGGGCCTGCCCGATAAACTCACCTTT	CALGELGLPDKLTF